This T cell receptor beta chain was sequenced during a study of T cells after yellow fever vaccination. General study findings and limits: The secondary response showed a weaker magnitude and a faster peak, day 5 versus 15. Abundant bulk-derived clonotypes could contaminate FACS-sorted repertoires.

This clonotype was seen ten or more times. What it recognizes is unknown. Per the germline V gene, CDR1 is SGHRS and CDR2 is YFSETQ. Trimming stripped 6 bases from V and 1 base from J, with 7 bases between. The CDR3 length is 13 residues. From the 5' RACE reads, TCRdb called clonotypes with MiXCR, one entry per CDR3 protein. The repertoire holds more than 300,000 distinct CDR3 sequences, with around 4.4% as singletons. The sample was PBMCs, taken 15 days after the yellow fever booster vaccination. The chain couples TRBV5-1 to TRBJ2-2; perhaps TRBD1 as D (5 bases). This TCR was recovered from a young man who received the YFV17D yellow fever vaccine. The CDR3 DNA reads as TGCGCCAGCAAACAGGAGAACACCGGGGAGCTGTTTTTT. Its protein is CASKQENTGELFF.